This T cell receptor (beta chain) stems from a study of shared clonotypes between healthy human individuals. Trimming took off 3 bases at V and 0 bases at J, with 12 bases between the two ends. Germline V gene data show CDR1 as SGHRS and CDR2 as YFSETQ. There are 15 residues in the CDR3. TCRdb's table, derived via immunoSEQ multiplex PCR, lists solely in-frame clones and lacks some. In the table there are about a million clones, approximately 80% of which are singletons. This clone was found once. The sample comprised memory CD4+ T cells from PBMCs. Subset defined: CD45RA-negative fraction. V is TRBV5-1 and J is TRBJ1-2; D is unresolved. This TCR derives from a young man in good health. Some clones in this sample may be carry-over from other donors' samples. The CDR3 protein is CASSWIGETNYGYTF. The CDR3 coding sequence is TGCGCCAGCAGCTGGATCGGGGAAACTAACTATGGCTACACCTTC.